The 10 T cell receptor beta chains below all came from one sample that was sequenced in a study of T cells in women clearing cervical HPV infection. Data came from immunoSEQ multiplex PCR; TCRdb stores just in-frame clones and leaves some out. This specimen shows 31,000 or so clones; the ten leading clones hold roughly 3.4%. Sequencing was done on a sample of blood buffy coat. These TCRs come from a woman aged 18 to 75 with a cervical HPV16 infection that either progressed to CIN3+ or cleared (not recorded which).

Concerning this clone itself: The read ends 3 residues shy of where the CDR3 ends; the end is completed using the germline J gene. V usage is TRBV29-1 and J usage is TRBJ2-5, with 10 positions matching TRBD2. The germline CDR1 and CDR2 sequences are SQVTM and ANQGSEA. J gave up 4 bases and V 2 bases, and 7 bases lay outside the gene matches. CDR3 length: 15 amino acids. The CDR3 DNA, read in part, is TGCAGCGTTGAACAGCGGGAGGGCCTACGAGAGACC. It encodes CSVEQREGLRET. In full, the CDR3 is CSVEQREGLRETQYF.

About this clone itself: The CDR3 end falls 3 residues outside the read, so it is completed with the germline J gene. This chain uses TRBV7-2 with TRBJ2-2; D is possibly TRBD1 (6 bases). CDR3 size: 13 residues. The germline gives CDR1 SGHTA, CDR2 FQGNSA. The V end lost 4 bases, the J end lost 6 bases, and 9 bases lay between the germline ends. CDR3 sequence: CASSYNRAGELFF. The CDR3 DNA, read in part, is TGTGCCAGCAGCTACAACAGGGCCGGGGAG.

The CDR3 region is CASSRGTSGGSSYEQYF. Partial CDR3 DNA: TGCGCCAGCAGCAGGGGGACTAGCGGGGGGAGCTCCTACGAG. V is TRBV5-1 and J is TRBJ2-7; 15 nucleotides line up with TRBD2. The CDR3 is cut off 3 residues early in the read; its end comes from the germline J gene. The J segment lost 0 bases and the V segment lost 4 bases, leaving 5 bases of the junction unmatched. Germline CDR1 is SGHRS and CDR2 is YFSETQ. This CDR3 is 17 amino acids long.

On this clone itself: The read ends 3 residues early relative to the CDR3; the germline J gene fills the gap. This rearrangement joins TRBV4-1 to TRBJ2-3; 7 bases agree with TRBD1. This CDR3 spans 13 amino acids. The V gene end was trimmed by 4 bases and the J gene end by 5 bases; junction bases not matched to a gene: 3. Looked up from germline, CDR1 is MGHRA and CDR2 is YSYEKL. The sequenced CDR3 bases are TGCGCCAGCAGCCTTAACAGGGGAGATACG. Its translation: CASSLNRGDT. The complete CDR3 reads CASSLNRGDTQYF.

In regard to this clone: Read data end 3 residues before the CDR3 end; the end is taken from the germline J gene. The rearrangement uses TRBV2 and TRBJ2-4, with D possibly TRBD2 on 6 matching bases. Germline loops: CDR1 SNHLY, CDR2 FYNNEI. This CDR3 is built from 16 residues. V was cut by 6 bases and J by 1 base, with 16 bases left in between. Incomplete CDR3 DNA: TGTGCCAGCAGGATGACGGACTACAGGGCCAAAAACATT. Its protein is CASRMTDYRAKNI. The complete CDR3 protein is CASRMTDYRAKNIQYF.

With respect to this clone: The CDR3 end falls 3 residues outside the read, so it is completed with the germline J gene. This rearrangement joins TRBV28 to TRBJ2-3; a weak D match, TRBD1 (6 bases). Per the germline V gene, CDR1 is MDHEN and CDR2 is SYDVKM. The CDR3 extends over 15 amino acids. V gave up 7 bases and J gave up 0 bases, with 14 bases separating them. The CDR3: CASTSRQVSTDTQYF. The DNA read from the CDR3 is TGTGCCAGCACTAGTCGACAGGTTAGCACAGATACG.

Turning to this clone: The read ends 3 residues before the CDR3 terminus; that terminus is restored from the germline J gene. This chain joins TRBV20-1 and TRBJ2-7; TRBD2 matches 7 bases. CDR3 length: 14 residues. Germline V gene lookup returns CDR1 DFQATT and CDR2 SNEGSKA (reference sequence). Trimming removed 3 bases from V and 2 bases from J; junction bases left unmatched: 7. The CDR3 spells CSARSLAVTYEQYF. The sequenced part of the CDR3 DNA is TGCAGTGCTAGGTCGCTAGCGGTAACCTACGAG.

Turning to this clone: Sequencing ends 3 residues short of the CDR3 end; the germline J gene provides the rest. This chain connects TRBV24-1 to TRBJ2-1, with TRBD2 identical over 10 bases. The trim removed 7 bases at V and 7 bases at J, leaving 6 bases unmatched. CDR1 and CDR2 (germline): KGHDR, SFDVKD. The CDR3 is 14 residues long. CDR3 DNA (partial): TGTGCCACCAGGGGACTAGCGAGAAGTAATGAG. Its translation is CATRGLARSNE. The entire CDR3 reads CATRGLARSNEQFF.

Worth noting for this clone: Read data end 3 residues before the CDR3 end; the end is taken from the germline J gene. V usage is TRBV14 and J usage is TRBJ1-2; D is uncertain. From germline, CDR1 is SGHDN and CDR2 FVKESK. The CDR3 is 15 residues long. The sequenced CDR3 bases are TGTGCCAGCAGCCAGGCCTCATATGCGGCGGGGGGC. Translation gives CASSQASYAAGG. The complete CDR3 sequence is CASSQASYAAGGYTF.

To note about this clone: The read falls 3 residues short of the CDR3 end, and the missing part is taken from the germline J gene. The genes are TRBV7-8 and TRBJ2-3; 8 bases line up with TRBD1. The ends lost 6 bases at V and 1 base at J; junction bases unmatched: 9. Germline V CDR1 and CDR2: SGHVS, FQNEAQ. The CDR3 covers 16 residues. CDR3 in amino acids: CASSSLTGVGTDTQYF. The CDR3 bases that were read are TGTGCCAGCAGTTCCCTGACAGGGGTCGGCACAGATACG.